These T cell receptor beta chains were read from a single sample in a study of T cell responses to AZD1222 COVID-19 vaccine. Profiling relied on immunoSEQ multiplex PCR, and the TCRdb table lists in-frame clones only, not all of them. The profile shows about 140,000 clones, about 91% of them singletons. Sequencing used peripheral blood, obtained on day 0 of AZD1222 vaccination. These receptors originate from an adult in good health. The CDR3 runs from the conserved cysteine through the conserved F or W. The order of the fields is V gene, J gene, D gene, clone size, CDR3 DNA, CDR3 protein. The D gene is left open where the match is weak. For some rows the clone size is stated as once, few or many, or as a class when expanded; others skip it.

V: TRBV29-1
J: TRBJ2-1
D: NA
size: once
DNA: TGCAGCGCCCCCCTCGGGCAGACTTCCTACAATGAGCAGTTCTTC
CDR3: CSAPLGQTSYNEQFF

V: TRBV15
J: TRBJ2-3
D: NA
size: NA
DNA: TGTGCCACCAGCAGATTTGGAGGGGTAGGGGGGACAGATACGCAGTATTTT
CDR3: CATSRFGGVGGTDTQYF

V: TRBV13
J: TRBJ2-7
D: TRBD1
size: NA
DNA: TGTGCCAGCAGAAAAACCGGGACAGGGCGTGAGCAGTACTTC
CDR3: CASRKTGTGREQYF

V: TRBV7-9
J: TRBJ2-3
D: NA
size: once
DNA: TGTGCCAGCAGCCTAGCACCCGATACGCAGTATTTT
CDR3: CASSLAPDTQYF

V: TRBV11-3
J: TRBJ1-1
D: NA
size: NA
DNA: TGTGCCAGCAGCTTGAGTCCCCAGAACACTGAAGCTTTCTTT
CDR3: CASSLSPQNTEAFF

V: TRBV7-2
J: TRBJ1-3
D: NA
size: NA
DNA: TGTGCCAGCAGCCAAATTCCGAGGGGTGGCTCTGGAAACACCATATATTTT
CDR3: CASSQIPRGGSGNTIYF

V: TRBV14
J: TRBJ2-3
D: NA
size: NA
DNA: TGTGCCAGCAGCCAAGATGGAGGACTTAGCACAGATACGCAGTATTTT
CDR3: CASSQDGGLSTDTQYF

V: TRBV7-9
J: TRBJ2-3
D: NA
size: NA
DNA: NA
CDR3: CASSLDSLRQQYF

V: TRBV6-5
J: TRBJ2-3
D: NA
size: NA
DNA: TGTGCCAGCAGGCCCCTGGCGGGCACAACAGATACGCAGTATTTT
CDR3: CASRPLAGTTDTQYF

V: TRBV6-1
J: TRBJ2-1
D: TRBD2
size: NA
DNA: TGTGCCAGCAGTGAGAGACACCATGGGACTAGCGGGGGGGTTAATGAGCAGTTCTTC
CDR3: CASSERHHGTSGGVNEQFF

V: TRBV6-5
J: TRBJ1-2
D: NA
size: NA
DNA: TGTGCCAGCAGTTATAGAGGGTATGGCTACACCTTC
CDR3: CASSYRGYGYTF

V: TRBV7-9
J: TRBJ2-1
D: TRBD1
size: NA
DNA: TGTGCCAGCAGCTTCGCAGGGGGTAAGGCTGAGCAGTTCTTC
CDR3: CASSFAGGKAEQFF

V: TRBV18
J: TRBJ1-3
D: NA
size: NA
DNA: TGTGCCATATCAGACCGATCCTCTGGAAACACCATATATTTT
CDR3: CAISDRSSGNTIYF

V: TRBV15
J: TRBJ2-5
D: NA
size: NA
DNA: TGTGCCACCAGCAGAGTAAGGGGGGACCAAGAGACCCAGTACTTC
CDR3: CATSRVRGDQETQYF

V: TRBV4-2
J: TRBJ2-3
D: TRBD2
size: NA
DNA: TGTGCCTCAACCGCGGGGGGGCATGGAGATACGCAGTATTTT
CDR3: CASTAGGHGDTQYF

V: TRBV19
J: TRBJ1-1
D: NA
size: NA
DNA: TGTGCCAGTAGGGGTAATTTGGTGGACACTGAAGCTTTCTTT
CDR3: CASRGNLVDTEAFF

V: TRBV2
J: TRBJ2-7
D: NA
size: NA
DNA: TGTGCCAGCAGCGATCGGTTGACCTACGAGCAGTACTTC
CDR3: CASSDRLTYEQYF

V: TRBV21-1
J: TRBJ2-3
D: NA
size: NA
DNA: TGTGCCAGCAGCACCACCACAGATACGCAGTATTTT
CDR3: CASSTTTDTQYF